A selection of T cell receptor beta chains follows, all from one sample in a study of T cell responses to AZD1222 COVID-19 vaccine. Assay: immunoSEQ multiplex PCR; the TCRdb copy retains only in-frame clones and omits some. In the table there are approximately 100,000 clones, roughly 88% of which are singletons. Sequenced here: peripheral blood, sampled 28 days after the second AZD1222 dose. These receptors were collected from an adult who received the AZD1222 COVID-19 vaccine. CDR3s include the opening cysteine and the closing phenylalanine or tryptophan. The D gene is left open where the match is weak. Size is omitted from some rows. Given values are once, few, many or a class for expanded clones.

clone_size	d_call	v_call	j_call	cdr3_aa	cdr3_nt
NA	TRBD1	TRBV5-5	TRBJ1-1	CASSADGTGGTEAFF	TGTGCCAGCAGCGCGGACGGGACAGGGGGAACTGAAGCTTTCTTT
NA	TRBD2	TRBV11-2	TRBJ2-3	CASSLSIAGATDTQYF	TGTGCCAGCAGCTTAAGCATAGCGGGGGCCACAGATACGCAGTATTTT
NA	TRBD2	TRBV7-9	TRBJ2-7	CASSLALGEGEQYF	TGTGCCAGCAGCTTAGCGTTGGGGGAGGGGGAGCAGTACTTC
NA	TRBD1	TRBV7-9	TRBJ1-6	CASSSATGGYNSPLHF	TGTGCCAGCAGTTCAGCGACAGGGGGGTATAATTCACCCCTCCACTTT
few	NA	TRBV2	TRBJ1-2	CASRPADGGYGYTF	TGTGCCAGCAGGCCTGCGGATGGGGGCTATGGCTACACCTTC
NA	NA	TRBV19	TRBJ1-1	CASSIGGANTEAFF	TGTGCCAGTAGTATAGGGGGCGCGAACACTGAAGCTTTCTTT
NA	NA	TRBV19	TRBJ2-2	CASSIIGVAGELFF	TGTGCCAGTAGTATAATTGGTGTGGCCGGGGAGCTGTTTTTT
NA	TRBD1	TRBV27	TRBJ2-5	CASSPQTGLLLETQYF	TGTGCCAGCAGTCCGCAGACAGGGTTATTACTAGAGACCCAGTACTTC
NA	NA	TRBV5-1	TRBJ2-1	CASRPGQPGFDEQFF	TGCGCCAGCAGACCCGGACAGCCAGGTTTCGATGAGCAGTTCTTC
NA	NA	TRBV12-3/TRBV12-4	TRBJ1-2	CASSPGTGLGYTF	TGTGCCAGCTCCCCCGGGACGGGCCTTGGCTACACCTTC
once	TRBD1	TRBV5-1	TRBJ1-1	CASSYGTGLEAFF	TGCGCCAGCAGCTACGGGACAGGCCTTGAAGCTTTCTTT
NA	TRBD2	TRBV6-2/TRBV6-3	TRBJ2-3	CASSRGETTDTQYF	TGTGCCAGCAGTCGGGGGGAGACCACAGATACGCAGTATTTT
NA	NA	TRBV6-5	TRBJ1-2	CATSSPGIPLGGYTF	TGTGCCACCAGTAGCCCCGGAATCCCCTTAGGTGGCTACACCTTC
NA	NA	TRBV9	TRBJ2-6	CASSPQEGPPFGANVLTF	TGTGCCAGCAGCCCCCAAGAGGGGCCTCCTTTCGGGGCCAACGTCCTGACTTTC
NA	TRBD2	TRBV3-1/TRBV3-2	TRBJ2-3	CASSQMAPGGGDTQYF	TGTGCCAGCAGCCAAATGGCCCCGGGGGGAGGAGATACGCAGTATTTT
NA	NA	TRBV12-3/TRBV12-4	TRBJ1-1	CASSFRGDSGAFF	TGTGCCAGCAGTTTTAGAGGAGACAGCGGAGCTTTCTTT
NA	NA	TRBV4-3	TRBJ1-2	CASSQVSGGYTF	TGCGCCAGCAGCCAAGTGAGTGGGGGCTACACCTTC
NA	NA	TRBV6-5	TRBJ1-1	CASRGGGVGFPEAFF	TGTGCCAGCAGGGGAGGAGGGGTAGGGTTCCCTGAAGCTTTCTTT
NA	TRBD1	TRBV19	TRBJ1-2	CASHNLQDRECGYTF	TGTGCCAGTCATAATCTCCAGGACAGGGAGTGTGGCTACACCTTC
NA	TRBD1	TRBV7-9	TRBJ1-3	CASSLGDRDFSGNTIYF	TGTGCCAGCAGCTTGGGTGACAGGGACTTCTCTGGAAACACCATATATTTT
few	TRBD1	TRBV6-2/TRBV6-3	TRBJ2-7	CASSSDRGFYEQYF	TGTGCCAGCAGTTCAGACAGGGGGTTCTACGAGCAGTACTTC
NA	NA	TRBV29-1	TRBJ2-6	CSAEGDAGANVLTF	TGCAGCGCCGAGGGGGATGCTGGGGCCAACGTCCTGACTTTC
NA	NA	TRBV9	TRBJ2-6	CASTVFGSGANVLTF	TGTGCCAGCACCGTTTTCGGGTCTGGGGCCAACGTCCTGACTTTC
NA	NA	TRBV4-1	TRBJ1-5	CASSQVRGPRDQPQHF	TGCGCCAGCAGCCAAGTGCGGGGGCCGAGGGATCAGCCCCAGCATTTT
NA	TRBD2	TRBV7-3	TRBJ2-3	CASSLRRGGHDTQYF	TGTGCCAGCAGCTTAAGACGGGGGGGCCATGATACGCAGTATTTT
NA	NA	TRBV7-9	TRBJ1-2	CASSSTQLGFNYGYTF	TGTGCCAGCAGCTCCACTCAATTGGGGTTTAACTATGGCTACACCTTC
NA	TRBD1	TRBV19	TRBJ1-5	CASSQITDRGRGQPQHF	TGTGCCAGTAGCCAGATCACGGACAGGGGGCGCGGTCAGCCCCAGCATTTT
NA	TRBD1	TRBV5-1	TRBJ1-1	CASSLEGAPEAFF	TGCGCCAGCAGCTTGGAGGGGGCCCCTGAAGCTTTCTTT
NA	TRBD1	TRBV6-5	TRBJ2-7	CATQRDSYEQYF	TGTGCCACCCAGAGGGACAGCTACGAGCAGTACTTC
NA	NA	TRBV14	TRBJ2-3	CASSQDSGTDTQYF	TGTGCCAGCAGCCAAGATTCCGGTACAGATACGCAGTATTTT
NA	NA	TRBV9	TRBJ2-7	CASSVVGSTYEQYF	TGTGCCAGCAGCGTAGTTGGCTCCACCTACGAGCAGTACTTC
NA	TRBD2	TRBV5-4	TRBJ2-7	CAWGLAGLKTYEQYF	TGTGCCTGGGGGCTAGCGGGGCTTAAAACCTACGAGCAGTACTTC
NA	NA	TRBV6-5	TRBJ1-1	CASSYGGASTEAFF	TGTGCCAGCAGTTACGGGGGGGCGAGCACTGAAGCTTTCTTT
NA	NA	TRBV7-9	TRBJ1-2	CASSLATGAIVYGYTF	TGTGCCAGCAGCTTAGCTACGGGGGCGATCGTATATGGCTACACCTTC
NA	NA	TRBV9	TRBJ1-2	CASSERADYGYTF	TGTGCCAGCAGCGAAAGGGCTGACTATGGCTACACCTTC
NA	TRBD1	TRBV12-3/TRBV12-4	TRBJ2-7	CASNNRGLYEQYF	TGTGCCAGCAACAACAGGGGGCTCTACGAGCAGTACTTC
once	NA	TRBV12-3/TRBV12-4	TRBJ1-1	CASSPGVGAAFF	TGTGCCAGCAGTCCCGGGGTAGGGGCGGCTTTCTTT
NA	NA	TRBV6-2/TRBV6-3	TRBJ2-5	CASSYSAVGAQYF	TGTGCCAGCAGTTACTCCGCCGTTGGGGCCCAGTACTTC
NA	TRBD1	TRBV4-3	TRBJ1-1	CASSQGRMDRLNTEAFF	TGCGCCAGCAGCCAAGGGAGGATGGACAGGTTGAACACTGAAGCTTTCTTT
NA	TRBD1	TRBV23-1	TRBJ2-7	CASSQSGPGQVSYEQYF	TGCGCCAGCAGTCAATCGGGACCGGGACAGGTCTCCTACGAGCAGTACTTC